This T cell receptor beta chain is drawn from a study of blood T cells in healthy people across ages. This clonotype was seen a few times. PCR was performed a second time for roughly 7 to 12 cycles using a sample-barcoded 5' primer and a J-beta primer mix. A single record per CDR3 protein comes from TCRdb applying MiXCR to the 5' RACE reads. This table has about 1,600,000 distinct CDR3 sequences, about 43% appearing once. V lost 6 bases, J lost 5 bases, and 9 bases stayed unmatched. The CDR3 runs to 14 residues. Germline lookup yields CDR1 DFQATT and CDR2 SNEGSKA (reference sequence). Sequenced: blood. This clonotype was obtained from a woman aged 18-29 years in good health. This chain joins TRBV20-1 and TRBJ2-2; 7 bases match TRBD2. CDR3 region: CSAPRTSRTGELFF. DNA for the CDR3: TGCAGTGCCCCCCGGACTAGTAGGACCGGGGAGCTGTTTTTT.